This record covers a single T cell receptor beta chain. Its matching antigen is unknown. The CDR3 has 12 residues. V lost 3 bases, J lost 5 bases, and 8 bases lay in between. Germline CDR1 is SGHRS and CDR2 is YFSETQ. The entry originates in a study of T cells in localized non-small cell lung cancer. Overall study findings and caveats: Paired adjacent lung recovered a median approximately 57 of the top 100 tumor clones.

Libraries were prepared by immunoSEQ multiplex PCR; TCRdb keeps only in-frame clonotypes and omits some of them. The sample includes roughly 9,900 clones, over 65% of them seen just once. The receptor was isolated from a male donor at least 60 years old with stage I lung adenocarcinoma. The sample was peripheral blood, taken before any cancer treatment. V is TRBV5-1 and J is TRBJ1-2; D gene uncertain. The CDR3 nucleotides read TGCGCCAGCAGCTCTGACCAGTATGGCTACACCTTC. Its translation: CASSSDQYGYTF.